The entry that follows covers one T cell receptor beta chain sequence. No antigen is known for it. The data originate from a study of blood T cells in healthy people across ages. Overall study results and limits: Researchers said unsorted PBMCs prevented a conclusive naive versus antigen-experienced comparison. It was the long-lived donors that had more naive CD4+ cells and higher diversity than aged donors. Age advanced and TCR beta diversity per million T cells fell, roughly linearly.

Primers used in a second PCR of about 7 to 12 cycles were a sample-barcoded 5' primer and a J-beta primer mix. A template-switch adaptor that had 12 random nucleotides put a tag on each cDNA molecule. Via MiXCR, TCRdb re-called the 5' RACE reads, giving one row per CDR3 protein. In the table there are more than 700,000 distinct CDR3 sequences, around 50% of which are singletons. Source material: blood. The receptor was derived from a man older than 75 in good health.

This CDR3 is CASSQASGGASTDTQYF. In DNA form, the CDR3 reads TGCGCCAGCAGCCAGGCTAGCGGGGGGGCTAGCACAGATACGCAGTATTTT. This rearrangement joins TRBV4-1 to TRBJ2-3, with 12 bases identical to TRBD2. The germline V gene has CDR1 MGHRA and CDR2 YSYEKL. The CDR3 loop spans 17 amino acids. V lost 3 bases to trimming and J lost 0 bases; unmatched junction nucleotides: 4.